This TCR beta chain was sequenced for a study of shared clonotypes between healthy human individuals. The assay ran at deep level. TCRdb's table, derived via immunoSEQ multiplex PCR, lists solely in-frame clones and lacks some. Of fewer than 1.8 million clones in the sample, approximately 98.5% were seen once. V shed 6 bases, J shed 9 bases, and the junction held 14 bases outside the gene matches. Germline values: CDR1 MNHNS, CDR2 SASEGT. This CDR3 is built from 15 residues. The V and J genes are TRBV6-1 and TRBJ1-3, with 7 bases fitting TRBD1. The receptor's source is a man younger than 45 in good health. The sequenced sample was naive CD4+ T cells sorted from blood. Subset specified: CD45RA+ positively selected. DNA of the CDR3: TGTGCCAGCAGATTTACTACAGGGGATCGTAGCACCATATATTTT. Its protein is CASRFTTGDRSTIYF.